The clone carrying this TCR beta chain was detected ten times or more. Antigen: not known. The sample comes from a study of early T cells in non-severe SARS-CoV-2 infection. Study-level information: Sequencing of bulk RNA from unsorted whole blood was done, without chain pairing.

General observations from the study: Reliance on VDJdb matching favored anti-spike CD8 responses; private and CD4 specificities were missed.

Individual cDNA molecules received unique molecular identifiers. TCRdb analysed the 5' RACE reads with MiXCR anew, one entry per CDR3 protein. The repertoire includes about 27,000 distinct CDR3 sequences, around 3% of them detected once, and roughly 0.7% sits in the top ten. Germline V CDR1 and CDR2: SQVTM, ANQGSEA. V was cut by 3 bases and J by 0 bases, with 8 bases left in between. This CDR3 region has 13 residues. The chain has TRBV29-1 and TRBJ1-1; D ambiguous. This clonotype was sampled from an adult who was a healthcare worker with PCR-confirmed SARS-CoV-2 infection or an uninfected control (not recorded which). Sample: whole blood. The CDR3 coding sequence is TGCAGCGTTGAGCCAGCCCTGAACACTGAAGCTTTCTTT. Its protein product is CSVEPALNTEAFF.